This TCR beta chain emerged from a study of T-cell memory formation after mild COVID-19. Whole-study context: Across donors, TCR clusters were largely donor specific. Study results and caveats: Specificity for SARS-CoV-2 was not confirmed among the second-wave clones peaking on day 37. Clones that contracted clustered mainly in CM and EM if CD4+ and in EMRA if CD8+.

A remark on this clonotype: Its antigen is undetermined.

Constant-segment primers were used for 5'RACE, and the resulting TCR alpha and TCR beta cDNA libraries carried sample barcodes and UMIs. MiXCR, run by TCRdb on the 5' RACE reads, gives a single entry per CDR3 protein. The table shows around 130,000 distinct CDR3 sequences, with approximately 17% occurring only once. This CDR3 is built from 15 residues. V lost 6 bases, J lost 4 bases, and 16 bases lay in between. CDR1 and CDR2 from the germline V gene are SGHVS and FNYEAQ. Sequencing was carried out using PBMCs or a T cell subset sorted from them (not recorded which). The chain uses TRBV7-6 and TRBJ2-1, with D maybe TRBD2 (6 bases). The receptor was isolated from a man between 18 and 35 years old who had mild COVID-19 (a few samples of this study predate the infection). Cell type and time point are not known. The chain's CDR3 is CASRGVRGGYNEQFF. The CDR3 DNA sequence: TGTGCCAGCAGAGGGGTGCGGGGAGGTTACAATGAGCAGTTCTTC.